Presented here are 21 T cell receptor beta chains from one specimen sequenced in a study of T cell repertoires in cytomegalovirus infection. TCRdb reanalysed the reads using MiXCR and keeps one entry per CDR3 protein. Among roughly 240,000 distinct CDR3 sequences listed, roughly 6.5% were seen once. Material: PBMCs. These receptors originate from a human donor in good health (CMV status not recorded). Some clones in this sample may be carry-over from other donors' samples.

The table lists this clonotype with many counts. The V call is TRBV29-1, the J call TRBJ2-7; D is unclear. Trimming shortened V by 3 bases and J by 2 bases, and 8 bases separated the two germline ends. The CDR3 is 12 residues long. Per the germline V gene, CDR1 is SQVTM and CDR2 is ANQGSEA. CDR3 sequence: CSVEAGTYEQYF. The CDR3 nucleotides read TGCAGCGTTGAGGCAGGTACCTACGAGCAGTACTTC.

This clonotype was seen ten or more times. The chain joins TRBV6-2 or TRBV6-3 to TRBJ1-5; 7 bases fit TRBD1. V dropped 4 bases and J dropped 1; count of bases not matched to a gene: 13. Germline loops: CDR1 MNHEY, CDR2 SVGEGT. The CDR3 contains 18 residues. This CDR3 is CASSSPTGKLGSNQPQHF. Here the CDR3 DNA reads TGTGCCAGCAGTTCCCCGACAGGGAAGCTAGGGAGCAATCAGCCCCAGCATTTT.

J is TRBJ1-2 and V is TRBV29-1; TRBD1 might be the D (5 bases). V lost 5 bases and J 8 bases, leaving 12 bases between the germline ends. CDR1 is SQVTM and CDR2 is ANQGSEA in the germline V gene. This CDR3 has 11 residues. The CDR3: CSVRGDGGYTF. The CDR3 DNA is TGCAGCGTTAGGGGCGATGGCGGCTACACCTTC.

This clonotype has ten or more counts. The CDR3 spells CSIGQAYYGYTF. As DNA, the CDR3 is TGCAGTATAGGACAGGCCTACTATGGCTACACCTTC. The chain joins TRBV29-1 to TRBJ1-2; 7 nucleotides align to TRBD1. The germline V gene has CDR1 SQVTM and CDR2 ANQGSEA. The CDR3 spans 12 residues.

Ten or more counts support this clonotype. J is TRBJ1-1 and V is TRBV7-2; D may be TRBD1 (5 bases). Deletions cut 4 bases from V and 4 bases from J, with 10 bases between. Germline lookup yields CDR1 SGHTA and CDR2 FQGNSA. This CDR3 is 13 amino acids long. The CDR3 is CASSYQGTTEAFF. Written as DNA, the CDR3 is TGTGCCAGCAGCTATCAGGGTACCACTGAAGCTTTCTTT.

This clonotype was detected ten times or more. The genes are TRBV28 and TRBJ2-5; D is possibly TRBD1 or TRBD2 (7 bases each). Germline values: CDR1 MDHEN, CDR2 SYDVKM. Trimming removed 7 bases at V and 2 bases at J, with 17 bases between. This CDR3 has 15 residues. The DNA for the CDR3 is TGTGCCAGCATCCTGCAGGGGGGGGTTCAAGAGACCCAGTACTTC. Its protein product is CASILQGGVQETQYF.

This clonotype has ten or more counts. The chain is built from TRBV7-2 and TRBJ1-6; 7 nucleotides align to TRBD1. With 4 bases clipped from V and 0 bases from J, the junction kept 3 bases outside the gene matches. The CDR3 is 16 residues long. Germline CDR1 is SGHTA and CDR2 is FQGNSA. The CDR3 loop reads CASSSGQDSYNSPLHF. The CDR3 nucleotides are TGTGCCAGCAGCTCAGGACAGGACTCCTATAATTCACCCCTCCACTTT.

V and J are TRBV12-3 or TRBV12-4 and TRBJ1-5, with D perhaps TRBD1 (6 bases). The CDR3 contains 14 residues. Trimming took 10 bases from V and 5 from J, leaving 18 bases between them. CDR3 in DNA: TGTGCCAACGGAACCTCACAGGGCGATCAGCCCCAGCATTTT. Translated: CANGTSQGDQPQHF.

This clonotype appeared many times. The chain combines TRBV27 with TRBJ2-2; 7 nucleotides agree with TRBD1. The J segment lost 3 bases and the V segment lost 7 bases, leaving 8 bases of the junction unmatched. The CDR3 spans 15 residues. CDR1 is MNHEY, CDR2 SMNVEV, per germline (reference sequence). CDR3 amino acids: CASTVRGGDTGELFF. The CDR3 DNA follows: TGTGCCAGCACCGTGCGAGGGGGCGACACCGGGGAGCTGTTTTTT.

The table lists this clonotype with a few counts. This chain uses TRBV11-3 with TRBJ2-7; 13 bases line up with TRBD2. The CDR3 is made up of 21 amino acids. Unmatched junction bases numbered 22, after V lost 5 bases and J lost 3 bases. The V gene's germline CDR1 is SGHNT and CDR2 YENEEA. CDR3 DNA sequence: TGTGCCAGCAGCCGAATTCGACTAGCGGGGGGACCTTTACTTACTATCTACGAGCAGTACTTC. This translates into CASSRIRLAGGPLLTIYEQYF.

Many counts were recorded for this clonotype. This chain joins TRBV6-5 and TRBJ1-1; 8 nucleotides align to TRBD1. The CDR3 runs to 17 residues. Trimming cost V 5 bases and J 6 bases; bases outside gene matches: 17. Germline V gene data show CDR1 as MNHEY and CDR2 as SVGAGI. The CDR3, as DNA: TGTGCCAGCAGTCTCTACCGGGACAGGACCATAAACGCTGAAGCTTTCTTT. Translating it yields CASSLYRDRTINAEAFF.

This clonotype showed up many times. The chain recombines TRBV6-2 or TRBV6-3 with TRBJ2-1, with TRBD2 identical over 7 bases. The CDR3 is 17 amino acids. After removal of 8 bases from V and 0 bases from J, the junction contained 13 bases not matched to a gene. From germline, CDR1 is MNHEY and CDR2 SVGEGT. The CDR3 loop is CASLNRAGSLSYNEQFF. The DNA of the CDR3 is TGTGCCAGCTTGAACAGAGCGGGGAGCCTCTCCTACAATGAGCAGTTCTTC.

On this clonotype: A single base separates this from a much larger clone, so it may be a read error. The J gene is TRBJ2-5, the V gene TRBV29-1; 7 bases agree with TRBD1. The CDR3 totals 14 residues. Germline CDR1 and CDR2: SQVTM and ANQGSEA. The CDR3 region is CSHPFGQVGETQYF. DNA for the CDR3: TGCAGTCACCCATTCGGACAGGTTGGGGAGACCCAGTACTTC.

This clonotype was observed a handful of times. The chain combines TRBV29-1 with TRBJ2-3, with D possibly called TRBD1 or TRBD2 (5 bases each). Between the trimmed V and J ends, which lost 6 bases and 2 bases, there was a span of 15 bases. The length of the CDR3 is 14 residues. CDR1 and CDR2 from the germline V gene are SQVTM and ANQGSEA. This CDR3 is CSVARWDPTDTQYF. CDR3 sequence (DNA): TGCAGCGTGGCCAGGTGGGACCCCACAGATACGCAGTATTTT.

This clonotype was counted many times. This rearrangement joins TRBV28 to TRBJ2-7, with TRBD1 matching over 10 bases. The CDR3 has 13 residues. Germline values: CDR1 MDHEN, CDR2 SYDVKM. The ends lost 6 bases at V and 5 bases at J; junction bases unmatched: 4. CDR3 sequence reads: CASRGQGFDEQYF. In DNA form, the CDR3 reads TGTGCCAGCAGGGGACAGGGGTTCGACGAGCAGTACTTC.

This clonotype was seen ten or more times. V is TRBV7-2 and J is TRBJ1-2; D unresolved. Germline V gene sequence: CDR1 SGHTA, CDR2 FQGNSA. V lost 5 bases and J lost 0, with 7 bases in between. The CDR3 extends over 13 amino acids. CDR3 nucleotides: TGTGCCAGCAGCCCAGAAGCTAACTATGGCTACACCTTC. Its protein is CASSPEANYGYTF.

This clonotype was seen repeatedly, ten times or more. As DNA, the CDR3 is TGTGCCAGCAGTTTAGCTCCGGGACAGGGTCTAGGGGGCTACACCTTC. Its protein is CASSLAPGQGLGGYTF. The chain links TRBV12-3 or TRBV12-4 to TRBJ1-2; 9 bases line up with TRBD1. The CDR3 has 16 residues. V lost 0 bases, J lost 8 bases, and 10 bases stayed unmatched.

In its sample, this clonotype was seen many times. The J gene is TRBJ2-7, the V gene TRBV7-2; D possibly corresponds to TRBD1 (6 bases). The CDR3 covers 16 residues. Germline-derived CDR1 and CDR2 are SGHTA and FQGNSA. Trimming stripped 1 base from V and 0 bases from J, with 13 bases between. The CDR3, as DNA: TGTGCCAGCAGCTTAGGGGGGACGGACAGCTCCTACGAGCAGTACTTC. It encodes CASSLGGTDSSYEQYF.

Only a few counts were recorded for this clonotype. CDR3 coding DNA: TGTGCCAGCAGGAACCAGGGGATTGGGGAGCTGTTTTTT. This encodes CASRNQGIGELFF. The chain joins TRBV9 to TRBJ2-2; D is possibly TRBD1 (6 bases). The CDR3 consists of 13 residues. Germline lookup yields CDR1 SGDLS and CDR2 YYNGEE. Trimming left V 5 bases short and J 8 bases short, with 13 bases between. The full variable domain, with the rest looked up from reference TRBV9 and TRBJ2-2, is DSGVTQTPKHLITATGQRVTLRCSPRSGDLSVYWYQQSLDQGLQFLIQYYNGEERAKGNILERFSAQQFPDLHSELNLSSLELGDSALYFCASRNQGIGELFFGEGSRLTVL.

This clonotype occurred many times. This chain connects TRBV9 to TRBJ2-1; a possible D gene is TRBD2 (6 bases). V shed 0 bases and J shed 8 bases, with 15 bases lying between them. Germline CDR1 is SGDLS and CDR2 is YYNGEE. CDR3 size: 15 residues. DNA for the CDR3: TGTGCCAGCAGCGTAGTGGGAATAGCGGTCGATGAGCAGTTCTTC. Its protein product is CASSVVGIAVDEQFF.

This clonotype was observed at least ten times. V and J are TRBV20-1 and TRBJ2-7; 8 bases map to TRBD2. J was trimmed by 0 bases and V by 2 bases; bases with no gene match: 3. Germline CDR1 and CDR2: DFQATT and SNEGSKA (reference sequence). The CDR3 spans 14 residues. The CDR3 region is CSARYLAGSYEQYF. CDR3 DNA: TGCAGTGCTAGATACCTAGCGGGCTCCTACGAGCAGTACTTC.